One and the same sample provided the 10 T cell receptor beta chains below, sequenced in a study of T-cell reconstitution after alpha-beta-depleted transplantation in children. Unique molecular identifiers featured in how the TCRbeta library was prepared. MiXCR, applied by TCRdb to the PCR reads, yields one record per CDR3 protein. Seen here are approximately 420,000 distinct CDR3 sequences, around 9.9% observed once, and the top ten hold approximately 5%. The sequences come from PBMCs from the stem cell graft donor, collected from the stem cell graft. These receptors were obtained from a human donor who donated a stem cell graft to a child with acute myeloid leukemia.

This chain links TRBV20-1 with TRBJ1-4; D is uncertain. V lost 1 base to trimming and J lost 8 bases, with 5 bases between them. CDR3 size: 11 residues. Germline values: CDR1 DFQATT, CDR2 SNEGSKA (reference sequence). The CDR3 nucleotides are TGCAGTGCTAGAGGCCGGGAAAAACTGTTTTTT. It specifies CSARGREKLFF.

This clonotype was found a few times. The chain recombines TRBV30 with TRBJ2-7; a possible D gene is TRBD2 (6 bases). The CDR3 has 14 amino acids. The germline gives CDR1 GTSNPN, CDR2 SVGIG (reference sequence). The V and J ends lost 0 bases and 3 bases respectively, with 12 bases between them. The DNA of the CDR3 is TGTGCCTGGAGTGTAGGGACTTCTTACTACGAGCAGTACTTC. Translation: CAWSVGTSYYEQYF.

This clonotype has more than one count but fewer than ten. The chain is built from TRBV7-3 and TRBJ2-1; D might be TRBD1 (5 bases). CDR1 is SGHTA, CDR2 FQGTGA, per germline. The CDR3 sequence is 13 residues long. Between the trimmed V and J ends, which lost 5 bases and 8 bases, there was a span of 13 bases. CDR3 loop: CASSLVGVHEQFF. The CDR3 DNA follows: TGTGCCAGCAGCCTGGTAGGGGTGCATGAGCAGTTCTTC.

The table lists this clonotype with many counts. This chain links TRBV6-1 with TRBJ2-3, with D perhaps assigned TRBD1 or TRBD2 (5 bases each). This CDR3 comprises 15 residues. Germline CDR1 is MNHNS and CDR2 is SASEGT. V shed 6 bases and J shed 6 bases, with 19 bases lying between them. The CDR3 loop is CASRDLLRGADTQYF. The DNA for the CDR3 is TGTGCCAGCAGGGACCTTCTTCGAGGGGCTGATACGCAGTATTTT.

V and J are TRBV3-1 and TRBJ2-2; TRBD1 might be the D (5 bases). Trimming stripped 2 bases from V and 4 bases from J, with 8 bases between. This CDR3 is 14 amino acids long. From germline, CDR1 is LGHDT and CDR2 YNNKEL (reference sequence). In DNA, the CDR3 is TGTGCCAGCAGCCAACAGGGTCGCACCGGGGAGCTGTTTTTT. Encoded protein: CASSQQGRTGELFF.

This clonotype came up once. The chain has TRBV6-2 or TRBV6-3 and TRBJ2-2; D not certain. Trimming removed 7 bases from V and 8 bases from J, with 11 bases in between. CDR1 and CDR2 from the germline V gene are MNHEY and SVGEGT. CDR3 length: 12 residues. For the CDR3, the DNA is TGTGCCAGCAAGAGGAGTGTTGGGGAGCTGTTTTTT. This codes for CASKRSVGELFF.

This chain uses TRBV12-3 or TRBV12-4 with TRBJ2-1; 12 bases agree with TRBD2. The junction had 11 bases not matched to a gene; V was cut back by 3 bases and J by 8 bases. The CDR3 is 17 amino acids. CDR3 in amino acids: CASSFGPTSGSGDEQFF. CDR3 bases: TGTGCCAGCAGTTTCGGCCCGACTAGCGGGAGTGGCGATGAGCAGTTCTTC.

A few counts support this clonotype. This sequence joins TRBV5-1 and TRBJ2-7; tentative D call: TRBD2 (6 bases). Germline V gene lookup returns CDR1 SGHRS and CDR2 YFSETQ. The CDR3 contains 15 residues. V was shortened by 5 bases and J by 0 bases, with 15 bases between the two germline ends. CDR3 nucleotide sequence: TGCGCCAGCAGAGGCTGGAGGGGAGCCTCCTACGAGCAGTACTTC. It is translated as CASRGWRGASYEQYF.

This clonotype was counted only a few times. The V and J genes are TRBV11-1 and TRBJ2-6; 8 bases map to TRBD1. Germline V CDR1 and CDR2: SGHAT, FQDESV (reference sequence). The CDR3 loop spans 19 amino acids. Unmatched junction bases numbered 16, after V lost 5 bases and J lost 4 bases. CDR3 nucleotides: TGTGCCAGCAGCCTACGCGGACAGGGCCAGACCTCCGGGGCCAACGTCCTGACTTTC. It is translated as CASSLRGQGQTSGANVLTF.

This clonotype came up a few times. The CDR3, as DNA: TGTGCCACCAGTGATTCGGTGGGGAATGAGCAGTTCTTC. It codes for CATSDSVGNEQFF. The chain combines TRBV24-1 with TRBJ2-1; D is uncertain. Germline loops: CDR1 KGHDR, CDR2 SFDVKD. V was pared by 2 bases and J by 7 bases, with 8 bases between. The CDR3 runs 13 residues.